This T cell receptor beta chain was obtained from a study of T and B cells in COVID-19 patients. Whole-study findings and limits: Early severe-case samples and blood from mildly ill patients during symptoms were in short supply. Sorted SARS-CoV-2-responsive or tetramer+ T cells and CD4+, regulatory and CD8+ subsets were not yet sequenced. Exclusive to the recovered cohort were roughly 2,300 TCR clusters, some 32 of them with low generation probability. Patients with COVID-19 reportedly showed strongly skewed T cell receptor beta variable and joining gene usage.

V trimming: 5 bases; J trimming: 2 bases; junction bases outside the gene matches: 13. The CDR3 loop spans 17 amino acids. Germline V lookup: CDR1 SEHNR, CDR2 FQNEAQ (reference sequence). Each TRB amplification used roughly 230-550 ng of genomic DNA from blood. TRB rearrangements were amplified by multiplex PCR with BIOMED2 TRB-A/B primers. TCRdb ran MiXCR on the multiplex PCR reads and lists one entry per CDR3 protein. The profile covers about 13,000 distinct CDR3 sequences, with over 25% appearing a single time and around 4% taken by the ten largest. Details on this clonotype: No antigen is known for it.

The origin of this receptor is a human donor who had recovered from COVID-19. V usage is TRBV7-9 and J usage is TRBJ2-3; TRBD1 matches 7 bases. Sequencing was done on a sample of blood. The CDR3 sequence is CASSRTGQSSYTDTQYF. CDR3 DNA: TGTGCCAGCAGCCGAACGGGACAGAGCTCCTACACAGATACGCAGTATTTT.